The rows below give T cell receptor beta chains drawn from one sample of a study of neoadjuvant anti-PD-1 for oral cavity cancer. Sequencing was performed with immunoSEQ multiplex PCR; in TCRdb, only in-frame clones are kept and a portion is missing. This repertoire shows about 15,000 clones, roughly 41% found once; its top ten account for roughly 40%. Sequenced here: tumor tissue, sampled after nivolumab (anti-PD-1) treatment. The source is a person between 40 and 85 years old with oral cavity squamous cell carcinoma. CDR3s include the opening cysteine and the closing phenylalanine or tryptophan. Fields, in order: D gene, J gene, clone size, V gene, CDR3 length, CDR3 protein, CDR3 DNA. D genes are given only for firm matches. The size of a clone is reported for some rows only, either as once, few or many, or as a class for expanded clones.

- | TRBJ1-5 | - | TRBV28 | 16 | CASSLATGTRNQPQHF | TGTGCCAGCAGTTTGGCGACCGGGACTCGAAATCAGCCCCAGCATTTT
- | TRBJ2-7 | - | TRBV9 | 15 | CASSPRGAGTYEQYF | TGTGCCAGCAGCCCCCGGGGGGCTGGAACCTACGAGCAGTACTTC
- | TRBJ2-2 | few | TRBV7-2 | 14 | CASKLPTNTGELFF | TGTGCCAGCAAACTACCTACGAACACCGGGGAGCTGTTTTTT
- | TRBJ2-3 | few | TRBV2 | 14 | CASSEMASTDTQYF | TGTGCCAGCAGTGAAATGGCTAGCACAGATACGCAGTATTTT
TRBD1 | TRBJ2-3 | few | TRBV7-9 | 14 | CASSFTGDQDTQYF | TGTGCCAGCAGCTTCACAGGGGACCAAGATACGCAGTATTTT
TRBD1 | TRBJ1-5 | once | TRBV7-8 | 19 | CASSLESSGTGGFFQPQHF | TGTGCCAGCAGCTTAGAATCCTCGGGGACAGGGGGGTTCTTTCAGCCCCAGCATTTT
TRBD1 | TRBJ1-3 | - | TRBV7-8 | 18 | CASSLAGQVHSSGNTIYF | TGTGCCAGCAGCTTAGCGGGACAGGTGCATAGCTCTGGAAACACCATATATTTT
- | TRBJ1-5 | - | TRBV2 | 13 | CASSEGSEHPQHF | TGTGCCAGCAGTGAGGGCAGCGAGCATCCCCAGCATTTT
- | TRBJ2-3 | - | TRBV6-5 | 11 | CAAVGADTQYF | TGTGCCGCTGTCGGGGCAGATACGCAGTATTTT
- | TRBJ2-2 | few | TRBV27 | 12 | CASRQLDGELFF | TGTGCCAGCAGACAGTTGGACGGGGAGCTGTTTTTT
- | TRBJ2-7 | - | TRBV5-6 | 12 | CASSLTGYEQYF | TGTGCCAGCAGCTTAACAGGCTACGAGCAGTACTTC
- | TRBJ2-3 | - | TRBV2 | 14 | CASRPGVDTDTQYF | TGTGCCAGTCGACCGGGGGTGGACACAGATACGCAGTATTTT
- | TRBJ1-2 | few | TRBV7-2 | 13 | CASTEQGDYGYTF | TGTGCCAGCACCGAGCAGGGTGACTATGGCTACACCTTC
TRBD2 | TRBJ2-1 | - | TRBV11-3 | 19 | CASSAGLAGGPNARHEQFF | TGTGCCAGCAGCGCAGGACTAGCGGGGGGGCCTAATGCGCGTCATGAGCAGTTCTTC
TRBD2 | TRBJ2-1 | - | TRBV11-2 | 17 | CASSFRTSGSSYNEQFF | TGTGCCAGCAGCTTCAGGACTAGCGGAAGCTCCTACAATGAGCAGTTCTTC
TRBD2 | TRBJ2-7 | - | TRBV7-9 | 19 | CASSSLPRLAGAKFYEQYF | TGTGCCAGCAGCTCCTTACCGCGACTAGCGGGGGCCAAATTCTACGAGCAGTACTTC
- | TRBJ2-1 | many | TRBV10-3 | 16 | CAISVLGSGSYNEQFF | TGTGCCATCAGTGTCCTAGGATCCGGCTCCTACAATGAGCAGTTCTTC
- | TRBJ2-3 | medium-sized | TRBV7-6 | 15 | CASSPRGASPDTQYF | TGTGCCAGCAGCCCCCGGGGGGCCAGCCCAGATACGCAGTATTTT
- | TRBJ2-2 | - | TRBV23-1 | 16 | CASSQSGGRSTGELFF | TGCGCCAGCAGTCAATCAGGCGGGCGGAGCACCGGGGAGCTGTTTTTT
- | TRBJ1-5 | - | TRBV2 | 14 | CASRAGDISSPQHF | TGTGCCAGCAGGGCTGGGGACATTTCTTCGCCCCAGCATTTT
TRBD1 | TRBJ1-1 | - | TRBV11-2 | 15 | CASSPDRGIDTEAFF | TGTGCCAGCAGCCCGGACAGGGGTATTGACACTGAAGCTTTCTTT
- | TRBJ2-5 | - | TRBV7-2 | 14 | CASSLQGRAETQYF | TGTGCCAGCAGCTTACAGGGGAGGGCAGAGACCCAGTACTTC
TRBD2 | TRBJ2-1 | - | TRBV9 | 16 | CASSVASGGPMPEQFF | TGTGCCAGCAGCGTAGCCAGCGGGGGCCCCATGCCTGAGCAGTTCTTC
- | TRBJ1-5 | many | TRBV10-3 | 14 | CAISGEYSNQPQHF | TGTGCCATCAGTGGCGAGTATAGCAATCAGCCCCAGCATTTT
- | TRBJ2-1 | few | TRBV28 | 14 | CASRETSRYNEQFF | TGTGCCAGCAGGGAGACTAGTCGCTACAATGAGCAGTTCTTC
- | TRBJ2-3 | - | TRBV28 | 16 | CASSLILRGGTDTQYF | TGTGCCAGCAGTTTAATCCTTAGGGGGGGCACAGATACGCAGTATTTT
- | TRBJ2-3 | few | TRBV27 | 11 | CASSLEGTQYF | TGTGCCAGCAGTTTAGAGGGTACGCAGTATTTT
- | TRBJ1-1 | few | TRBV12-1 | 15 | CASSPRAGLNTEAFF | TGTGCCAGCAGCCCCCGGGCCGGTTTGAACACTGAAGCTTTCTTT
- | TRBJ1-1 | few | TRBV27 | 13 | CASSHAAGTEAFF | TGTGCCAGCAGTCACGCAGCGGGTACTGAAGCTTTCTTT
- | TRBJ1-6 | few | TRBV28 | 14 | CASSLGHDNSPLHF | TGTGCCAGCAGTCTCGGACACGATAATTCACCCCTCCACTTT
- | TRBJ1-2 | few | TRBV5-6 | 16 | CASSLPWNREDDGYTF | TGTGCCAGCAGCTTGCCCTGGAACAGGGAGGACGATGGCTACACCTTC
- | TRBJ2-5 | many | TRBV18 | 14 | CASSPPGQRETQYF | TGTGCCAGCTCACCACCGGGGCAGCGAGAGACCCAGTACTTC
TRBD1 | TRBJ1-2 | few | TRBV6-4 | 13 | CASSAGTGIGYTF | TGTGCCAGCAGTGCCGGGACAGGGATTGGCTACACCTTC
TRBD1 | TRBJ1-4 | - | TRBV7-2 | 13 | CASSGRQGEKLFF | TGTGCCAGCAGCGGAAGACAGGGTGAAAAACTGTTTTTT
TRBD1 | TRBJ1-1 | - | TRBV5-1 | 14 | CASSTGVQGTEAFF | TGCGCCAGCAGCACAGGGGTTCAAGGCACTGAAGCTTTCTTT
TRBD1 | TRBJ2-7 | - | TRBV19 | 15 | CASSIRTGGSYEQYF | TGTGCCAGTAGTATCCGGACAGGGGGCTCCTACGAGCAGTACTTC
- | TRBJ1-5 | hyperexpanded | TRBV21-1 | 16 | CASSAGQGARGQPQHF | TGTGCCAGCAGCGCGGGACAGGGGGCTCGTGGTCAGCCCCAGCATTTT
- | TRBJ2-3 | - | TRBV7-2 | 16 | CASSSPVGGFPDTQYF | TGTGCCAGCAGCTCCCCCGTTGGGGGCTTTCCAGATACGCAGTATTTT
- | TRBJ1-2 | few | TRBV4-3 | 12 | CASSQGRGDYTF | TGCGCCAGCAGCCAAGGAAGAGGAGACTACACCTTC
- | TRBJ2-1 | - | TRBV5-6 | 12 | CASSLMRHEQFF | TGTGCCAGCAGCTTAATGCGGCATGAGCAGTTCTTC
- | TRBJ2-3 | few | TRBV10-1 | 13 | CASSPRVADTQYF | TGCGCCAGCAGTCCCAGGGTGGCAGATACGCAGTATTTT
TRBD1 | TRBJ2-1 | - | TRBV30 | 15 | CAWRVPGQIAGEQFF | TGTGCCTGGCGGGTCCCGGGACAGATAGCAGGCGAGCAGTTCTTC
TRBD2 | TRBJ2-7 | - | TRBV7-8 | 11 | CASSLGLAKYF | TGTGCCAGCAGCTTAGGACTAGCGAAGTACTTC
TRBD1 | TRBJ1-6 | - | TRBV27 | 15 | CASSSWDRGGSPLHF | TGTGCCAGCAGTTCTTGGGACAGGGGTGGGTCACCCCTCCACTTT
TRBD1 | TRBJ1-5 | - | TRBV6-5 | 15 | CASRRTGGGNQPQHF | TGTGCCAGCAGACGAACAGGGGGAGGCAATCAGCCCCAGCATTTT
- | TRBJ2-5 | - | TRBV6-5 | 13 | CASSRGREGAQYF | TGTGCCAGCAGTAGGGGCCGAGAGGGGGCCCAGTACTTC
- | TRBJ2-7 | - | TRBV10-3 | 15 | CAISRTGFGSYEQYF | TGTGCCATCAGCCGGACTGGGTTTGGATCCTACGAGCAGTACTTC
TRBD1 | TRBJ1-3 | - | TRBV7-2 | 16 | CASSPLQGGSGNTIYF | TGTGCCAGCAGCCCGTTACAGGGGGGCTCTGGAAACACCATATATTTT
- | TRBJ2-1 | - | TRBV6-5 | 14 | CASSYRGADNEQFF | TGTGCCAGCAGTTACCGGGGGGCAGACAATGAGCAGTTCTTC
- | TRBJ1-1 | few | TRBV7-2 | 15 | CASSFGRGPNTEAFF | TGTGCCAGCAGCTTCGGGAGAGGACCCAACACTGAAGCTTTCTTT
- | TRBJ2-7 | few | TRBV28 | 12 | CASKAGTYEQYF | TGTGCCAGCAAGGCCGGAACCTACGAGCAGTACTTC
- | TRBJ1-2 | - | TRBV2 | 14 | CASRYSRTNYGYTF | TGTGCCAGCAGGTACAGTCGGACTAACTATGGCTACACCTTC
- | TRBJ2-5 | many | TRBV7-7 | 14 | CASSSGTNQETQYF | TGTGCCAGCAGCTCCGGGACAAACCAAGAGACCCAGTACTTC
- | TRBJ1-4 | few | TRBV6-5 | 12 | CASSRYNEKLFF | TGTGCCAGCAGTCGCTATAATGAAAAACTGTTTTTT
TRBD2 | TRBJ2-3 | - | TRBV29-1 | 12 | CSVAGGGDTQYF | TGCAGCGTAGCGGGGGGGGGAGATACGCAGTATTTT
- | TRBJ1-1 | few | TRBV5-4 | 15 | CASSLAGGFYTEAFF | TGTGCCAGCAGCTTGGCCGGGGGGTTTTACACTGAAGCTTTCTTT
TRBD1 | TRBJ1-1 | - | TRBV5-8 | 14 | CASNRGQGAIEAFF | TGTGCCAGCAACCGGGGACAGGGGGCCATTGAAGCTTTCTTT
TRBD2 | TRBJ2-1 | - | TRBV15 | 18 | CATSRPGLAGGSYNEQFF | TGTGCCACCAGCAGACCGGGACTAGCGGGGGGGTCCTACAATGAGCAGTTCTTC
TRBD1 | TRBJ1-5 | few | TRBV11-2 | 13 | CASSLDRGSAQHF | TGTGCCAGCAGCTTAGACAGGGGGTCGGCCCAGCATTTT
- | TRBJ2-5 | - | TRBV7-9 | 13 | CASSLAGSGTQYF | TGTGCCAGCAGCTTAGCGGGGTCGGGGACCCAGTACTTC